The subject of this entry is one T cell receptor beta chain. No antigen is known for it. Per-base qualities were not stored, and no clone one base away is much larger. This entry belongs to a study of T cell changes during pregnancy in multiple sclerosis (dated by TCRdb to between 2018 and 2021). With respect to the entire study: In women with multiple sclerosis, the researchers looked at how the T cell repertoire shifted as pregnancy progressed.

Library preparation was by the immunoSEQ multiplex PCR assay. TCRdb holds this immuneACCESS table with in-frame rearrangements only. Some clones are missing; in checked studies, unresolved V genes explain under half, and the rest has no known cause. The sample includes tens of thousands of clones, with around 92% observed a single time. The top ten constitute 0.99% of the sample. The cysteine opens and the phenylalanine closes a CDR3 of 16 amino acids. The sequence is cut down to CDR3 DNA, 48 bases in frame from base 1. V lost 1 base and J lost 0 bases; the stretch between them is 7 bases long. As encoded in the germline V gene, CDR1 is MGHDK while CDR2 is SYGVNS.

The sequence joins TRBV25-1 to TRBJ2-6; no D segment can be confidently identified. The starting material was peripheral blood, obtained after pregnancy. This TCR derives from a female donor with multiple sclerosis, enrolled in a pregnancy study. This receptor carries the CDR3 CASSEFRSSGANVLTF. The bases are TGTGCCAGCAGTGAATTTCGGAGCTCTGGGGCCAACGTCCTGACTTTC.